These 7 T cell receptor beta chains came from one sample sequenced in a study of shared clonotypes between healthy human individuals. Assay used: immunoSEQ multiplex PCR; TCRdb lists only in-frame clones, some missing. The sample includes approximately 1,500,000 clones, approximately 98% of them seen just once. The material sequenced was naive CD4+ T cells sorted from blood. Subset in this sample: CD45RA+ positively selected. The receptors originated from a man aged 30 to 39 in good health.

This chain connects TRBV4-2 to TRBJ2-5, with TRBD2 matching 8 bases. The CDR3 consists of 18 residues. Germline assignment: CDR1 LGHNA and CDR2 YNFKEQ. Unmatched junction bases numbered 14, after V lost 1 base and J lost 4 bases. CDR3: CASSQVPLGLGGGETQYF. The CDR3 DNA follows: TGTGCCAGCAGCCAAGTTCCTTTGGGACTAGGCGGGGGAGAGACCCAGTACTTC.

This chain links TRBV7-3 with TRBJ2-1, with TRBD2 matching over 13 bases. V trimming: 6 bases; J trimming: 4 bases; junction bases outside the gene matches: 9. The germline gives CDR1 SGHTA, CDR2 FQGTGA. CDR3 size: 17 residues. The CDR3 nucleotides are TGTGCCAGCAGTCCTAACGCACTAGCGGGAGGGTACAATGAGCAGTTCTTC. Its translation: CASSPNALAGGYNEQFF.

This chain connects TRBV5-5 to TRBJ2-3, with D possibly TRBD1 on 7 matching bases. CDR1 and CDR2 from the germline V gene are SGHKS and YYEKEE (reference sequence). The CDR3 runs 17 residues. V lost 5 bases, J lost 2 bases, and 21 bases lay in between. In DNA, the CDR3 is TGTGCCAGCAGTCCTGGAGTTGGAGGGGGCTCCACAGATACGCAGTATTTT. As protein: CASSPGVGGGSTDTQYF.

This clone was observed a single time. The CDR3 is CASSYSTGHGETQYF. The CDR3, as DNA: TGTGCCAGCAGTTACTCTACAGGACACGGGGAGACCCAGTACTTC. The J gene is TRBJ2-5, the V gene TRBV6-6, with TRBD1 as a possible D gene (5 bases). Germline-derived CDR1 and CDR2 are MNHNY and SVGAGI (reference sequence). V gave up 0 bases and J gave up 5 bases, with 13 bases separating them. This CDR3 has 15 amino acids.

V usage is TRBV6-1 and J usage is TRBJ2-7; D may match TRBD1 or TRBD2 (5 bases each). The CDR3 spans 17 residues. Trimming removed 4 bases from V and 4 bases from J, with 23 bases in between. Germline loops: CDR1 MNHNS, CDR2 SASEGT. In DNA form, the CDR3 reads TGTGCCAGCAGTGTAGGATCGGGGCCTCAACCCACGTACGAGCAGTACTTC. Its translation is CASSVGSGPQPTYEQYF.

About this clone itself: In the same sample, other DNA sequences code for this CDR3. The J gene is TRBJ2-2, the V gene TRBV7-6; D gene unclear. Germline-derived CDR1 and CDR2 are SGHVS and FNYEAQ. The CDR3 has 14 amino acids. Trimming shortened V by 0 bases and J by 1 base, and 3 bases separated the two germline ends. The CDR3 DNA follows: TGTGCCAGCAGCTTAGCGCTGAACACCGGGGAGCTGTTTTTT. As protein: CASSLALNTGELFF.

This chain uses TRBV7-6 with TRBJ2-3; 9 bases are a match to TRBD1. The CDR3 covers 20 residues. With 6 bases clipped from V and 2 bases from J, the junction kept 21 bases outside the gene matches. Germline CDR1 SGHVS, CDR2 FNYEAQ. The CDR3 reads CASRPPSGQGTFGYTDTQYF. CDR3 DNA: TGTGCCAGCAGACCGCCGTCGGGACAGGGAACCTTTGGATACACAGATACGCAGTATTTT.